This TCR beta chain was retrieved from a study of shared clonotypes between healthy human individuals. General study points: Roughly 4.6% of naive CD4 clonotypes were common to a few donors. Clonotype sharing among donors, it was expected, would be affected by sequencing depth.

About this clone: Its antigen is still unknown.

Within Nashville, Tennessee resided all donors, each a Caucasian adult. The run depth of the assay was deep. Here immunoSEQ multiplex PCR was the method, and the copy in TCRdb shows in-frame clones only, minus some. The data contain 100,000 or so clones, less than 75% of them singletons. Sequencing input: memory CD8+ T cells sorted from blood. Subset here: CD45RO+ cells pooled with CCR7-negative TemRA cells. The TCR was taken from a woman in her twenties or thirties in good health.

The CDR3: CSARDSTYEQYF. The CDR3 coding sequence is TGCAGCGCCCGGGACAGCACCTACGAGCAGTACTTC. The chain recombines TRBV29-1 with TRBJ2-7; 7 positions match TRBD1. J gave up 2 bases and V 7 bases, and 5 bases lay outside the gene matches. From germline, CDR1 is SQVTM and CDR2 ANQGSEA. The CDR3 loop spans 12 amino acids.